Detailed here is one T cell receptor beta chain. V dropped 6 bases and J dropped 8; count of bases not matched to a gene: 1. The CDR3 has 13 residues. Germline V gene data show CDR1 as ENHRY and CDR2 as SYGVKD. This record belongs to a study of cytomegalovirus exposure and HLA in healthy donors. Vbeta (60) and Jbeta (13) primers were used in the PCR. Data came from immunoSEQ multiplex PCR; TCRdb stores just in-frame clones and leaves some out. The sample records approximately 190,000 clones, about 85% being singletons. The chain uses TRBV10-3 and TRBJ2-1, with 13 bases fitting TRBD2. The clonotype originates from a man aged 50-59 years in good health and CMV-seronegative. Sequenced sample: PBMCs. The CDR3 is CAIRTSGGYEQFF. The CDR3 nucleotides read TGTGCCATCAGGACTAGCGGGGGGTATGAGCAGTTCTTC.